This TCR beta chain was obtained from a study of human T cells and chemical hapten exposure. The wider study: Affected patients, primarily female, had alopecia areata, totalis or universalis. Slight volume differences across pooled libraries mainly accounted for varying per-sample TCR yields.

MiXCR, applied by TCRdb to the RACE reads, yields one record per CDR3 protein. The table records about 120,000 distinct CDR3 sequences, approximately 15% of them present only once. V was shortened by 0 bases and J by 7 bases, with 18 bases between the two germline ends. The CDR3 covers 16 residues. Germline V gene sequence: CDR1 MNHNY, CDR2 SVGAGI (reference sequence). Study results and caveats: After DPC sensitization, TCRs above 1 in 1000 frequency showed no change.

This clonotype was observed at least ten times. Its antigen remains unknown. Time point of the sample: pre-sensitization, week 0. Specified treatment: therapeutic diphenylcyclopropenone sensitization with weekly scalp DPC. Source: whole blood, taken in connection with sensitization to the hapten diphenylcyclopropenone (DPC). The V call is TRBV6-6, the J call TRBJ1-2, with D possibly TRBD1 on 6 matching bases. The clonotype comes from a woman younger than 35 with alopecia areata. Some clones in this sample may be carry-over from other donors' samples. CDR3 protein: CASSYSRGQGWSGYTF. CDR3 nucleotides: TGTGCCAGCAGTTACTCCCGGGGGCAGGGCTGGAGTGGCTACACCTTC.